This section outlines one T cell receptor (beta chain) sequence together with its context. As yet, its antigen is unknown. An end of the junction differs from the germline gene, which may be a read error. The entry originates in a study of cytomegalovirus exposure and HLA in healthy donors. Background on the study: Inside one of the first data releases sat around 85 million unique TCRs taken from HLA-typed donors.

General observations from the study: According to an earlier analysis, most TCR beta V segments yielded productive rearrangements about 87% or about 30% of the time. Analyses of presence and absence presupposed an approximately uniform sequencing depth across donors.

PCR used 60 Vbeta primers and 13 Jbeta primers. Generated by immunoSEQ multiplex PCR, the TCRdb table keeps only in-frame clones and is missing some. The sample holds approximately 160,000 clones; almost 85% are singletons and the top ten take 4.5% to 6%. Material for sequencing was PBMCs. The source is a man aged 30-40 years in good health and CMV-seropositive.

This CDR3 is CASSLVTGEEPFF. The CDR3 nucleotides are TGTGCCAGCAGCTTAGTGACAGGAGAAGAGCCGTTTTTT. The chain links TRBV7-2 to TRBJ2-2; a possible D gene is TRBD1 (6 bases). Germline CDR1 reads SGHTA; CDR2 reads FQGNSA. There are 13 residues in the CDR3.